This is a list of T cell receptor beta chains from one sample in a study of CD8 T cells in Susac syndrome. MiXCR, applied by TCRdb to the immunoSEQ multiplex PCR reads, yields one record per CDR3 protein. The top ten clones hold around 0.2% of a sample with about 120,000 distinct CDR3 sequences, more than 90% of them seen once. The sequenced sample was CD8+ T cells from PBMCs. All receptors derive from a human donor with Susac syndrome. CDR3s include the opening cysteine and the closing phenylalanine or tryptophan. The D gene is left open where the match is weak. A row's size may be missing; if present it is once, few, many or a size class.

d_call j_call v_call clone_size cdr3_aa cdr3_nt
TRBD2 TRBJ2-2 TRBV7-8 . CASSLSSGDTGELFF TGTGCCAGCAGCTTAAGTAGCGGGGATACCGGGGAGCTGTTTTTT
. TRBJ2-7 TRBV5-1 . CASSGNYEQYF TGCGCCAGCAGCGGGAACTACGAGCAGTACTTC
. TRBJ2-3 TRBV2 . CASSHRTDTQYF TGTGCCAGCAGCCACAGGACAGATACGCAGTATTTT
TRBD2 TRBJ2-7 TRBV12-3/TRBV12-4 . CASRTTSGDTYEQYF TGTGCCAGCAGGACGACTAGCGGGGATACCTACGAGCAGTACTTC
. TRBJ2-2 TRBV4-1 once CASSGYLHTGELFF TGCGCCAGCAGCGGCTATCTTCACACCGGGGAGCTGTTTTTT
TRBD1 TRBJ2-6 TRBV4-1 . CASSQSPGQGYSGANVLTF TGCGCCAGCAGCCAGTCCCCGGGACAGGGCTACTCTGGGGCCAACGTCCTGACTTTC
. TRBJ1-6 TRBV27 . CASSSASSYNSPLHF TGTGCCAGCAGTTCAGCGAGCTCCTATAATTCACCCCTCCACTTT
TRBD1 TRBJ1-2 TRBV29-1 . CSVDKTGLDGYTF TGCAGCGTTGACAAGACAGGGCTGGATGGCTACACCTTC
. TRBJ2-5 TRBV19 . CASSSSGGYTEETQYF TGTGCCAGTAGTTCCTCAGGGGGGTACACAGAAGAGACCCAGTACTTC
TRBD2 TRBJ2-3 TRBV18 . CASSPPRESDTQYF TGTGCCAGCTCACCACCGCGGGAGTCAGATACGCAGTATTTT
. TRBJ1-2 TRBV25-1 . CASSEVRGGTF TGTGCCAGCAGTGAGGTCAGGGGAGGGACCTTC
. TRBJ1-1 TRBV19 . CATGNTEAFF TGTGCCACCGGGAACACTGAAGCTTTCTTT
. TRBJ1-1 TRBV7-6 once CASSLAMGVLNTEAFF TGTGCCAGCAGCTTAGCCATGGGGGTCCTGAACACTGAAGCTTTCTTT
TRBD1 TRBJ2-1 TRBV24-1 . CATSGTGNEQFF TGTGCCACCAGCGGGACAGGTAATGAGCAGTTCTTC
. TRBJ2-5 TRBV29-1 . CSVGEGGLQETQYF TGCAGCGTTGGGGAAGGGGGTTTACAAGAGACCCAGTACTTC
. TRBJ1-1 TRBV9 . CASGTENTEAFF TGTGCCAGCGGAACAGAGAACACTGAAGCTTTCTTT
TRBD2 TRBJ2-5 TRBV20-1 . CSAHESGGALETQYF TGCAGTGCACACGAAAGCGGGGGGGCCTTAGAGACCCAGTACTTC